A selection of T cell receptor beta chains follows, all from one sample in a study of T cells expressing NK-cell markers. TCRdb re-called the 5' RACE reads and shows each CDR3 protein once, DNA omitted. The listing records about 440,000 distinct CDR3 sequences. Specimen: blood T cells: a sorted CD56 or NKG2C T cell subset, CD4+ or CD8+ T cells, or bulk PBMC T cells (not recorded which). The source is a woman between 18 and 75 years old in good health. Both conserved end residues are part of each CDR3. Where a row states a size, it is once, few, many or the class of an expanded clone; other rows omit it.

j_gene,abundance,v_gene,CDR3aa
TRBJ2-3,NA,TRBV29-1,CSYDRTDTQYF
TRBJ2-7,NA,TRBV6-2/TRBV6-3,CASSYSKVLYEQYF
TRBJ2-7,NA,TRBV7-2,CASSLGAGGWYEQYF
TRBJ2-7,NA,TRBV4-3,CASSLGGLAGSEQYF
TRBJ1-6,medium-sized,TRBV20-1,CSASEGTTPLHF
TRBJ2-2,NA,TRBV6-1,CASTFIQGNTGELFF
TRBJ2-5,NA,TRBV5-1,CASSLADRGREETQYF
TRBJ2-1,NA,TRBV27,CASSSPGLAGGYNEQFF
TRBJ1-4,NA,TRBV20-1,CSVGHGNEKLFF
TRBJ1-3,NA,TRBV12-3/TRBV12-4,CASSLVRRAGNTIYF
TRBJ1-1,NA,TRBV6-1,CASRGIQGEDTEAFF
TRBJ2-1,NA,TRBV14,CASSQESLLAYNEQFF
TRBJ1-6,NA,TRBV25-1,CASSDHGTGDSPLHF
TRBJ2-1,NA,TRBV19,CASSSPGVEQFF
TRBJ1-3,NA,TRBV12-3/TRBV12-4,CASSLLVVDTIYF
TRBJ1-5,NA,TRBV10-3,CAISESGTGSFRQPQHF
TRBJ2-3,NA,TRBV7-2,CASSQGAGVGTDTQYF
TRBJ2-2,NA,TRBV12-3/TRBV12-4,CASSFGGGAVVTGELFF